Listed below are T cell receptor beta chains from one sample, sequenced in a study of identical twins. TCRdb re-called the 5' RACE reads with MiXCR, one entry per CDR3 protein. The sample holds about 280,000 distinct CDR3 sequences, roughly 8.6% seen once. These sequences were also reported in another study, on yellow fever vaccine responses in identical twins.

The specimen sequenced was memory (CD45RO+) T cells sorted from blood. The origin of the receptors is a woman aged 18-29 years in good health. Both conserved end residues are part of each CDR3. Fields, in order: clone size, D gene, J gene, V gene, CDR3 DNA, CDR3 protein. The D gene is left open where the match is weak. A row's size may be missing; if present it is once, few, many or a size class.

clone_size: few; d_call: NA; j_call: TRBJ2-7; v_call: TRBV20-1; cdr3_nt: TGCAGTGCTGGGGACGGTGGGGCCTACGAGCAGTACTTC; cdr3_aa: CSAGDGGAYEQYF
clone_size: NA; d_call: TRBD1; j_call: TRBJ2-6; v_call: TRBV5-5; cdr3_nt: TGTGCCAGCAGCTTGGTGGCAGGGGGCACCTCTGGGGCCAACGTCCTGACTTTC; cdr3_aa: CASSLVAGGTSGANVLTF
clone_size: few; d_call: NA; j_call: TRBJ2-7; v_call: TRBV6-2/TRBV6-3; cdr3_nt: TGTGCCAGCAGTTACTCGGAGGGGAAGCGGGCGCCCTACGAGCAGTACTTC; cdr3_aa: CASSYSEGKRAPYEQYF
clone_size: few; d_call: NA; j_call: TRBJ2-5; v_call: TRBV7-8; cdr3_nt: TGTGCCAGCAGCTTAGGACTAGTTGGTGAGACCCAGTACTTC; cdr3_aa: CASSLGLVGETQYF
clone_size: medium-sized; d_call: TRBD1; j_call: TRBJ2-7; v_call: TRBV27; cdr3_nt: TGTGCCAGCAGTTTACAGGGGGCGAACTACGAGCAGTACTTC; cdr3_aa: CASSLQGANYEQYF
clone_size: NA; d_call: NA; j_call: TRBJ2-7; v_call: TRBV20-1; cdr3_nt: TGCAGTGCTAGAAGTCCGGGGCTCCGCTCCGACGAGCAGTACTTC; cdr3_aa: CSARSPGLRSDEQYF
clone_size: many; d_call: NA; j_call: TRBJ2-1; v_call: TRBV3-1; cdr3_nt: TGTGCCAGCAGCCAAGTAAACAATGAGCAGTTCTTC; cdr3_aa: CASSQVNNEQFF
clone_size: once; d_call: TRBD2; j_call: TRBJ2-3; v_call: TRBV14; cdr3_nt: TGTGCCAGCAGCCAAGAACCTAGCGGGCGAGTGTCAGATACGCAGTATTTT; cdr3_aa: CASSQEPSGRVSDTQYF
clone_size: few; d_call: TRBD2; j_call: TRBJ2-1; v_call: TRBV20-1; cdr3_nt: TGCAGTGCTAGGACTGGGACTAGCGGGATAATTTCGTCGCAGTTCTTC; cdr3_aa: CSARTGTSGIISSQFF
clone_size: many; d_call: TRBD2; j_call: TRBJ2-1; v_call: TRBV12-3/TRBV12-4; cdr3_nt: TGTGCCAGCAGACTAGCGGGGGGGCCCCGATCAACTGAGCAGTTCTTC; cdr3_aa: CASRLAGGPRSTEQFF
clone_size: many; d_call: NA; j_call: TRBJ2-1; v_call: TRBV10-3; cdr3_nt: TGTGCCATCAGTGAAGGGGTCGAGCAGTTCTTC; cdr3_aa: CAISEGVEQFF
clone_size: few; d_call: TRBD1; j_call: TRBJ2-1; v_call: TRBV4-1; cdr3_nt: TGCGCCAGCAGCCAGACCGGGACAGGGGGCGGTGAGCAGTTCTTC; cdr3_aa: CASSQTGTGGGEQFF
clone_size: few; d_call: TRBD2; j_call: TRBJ2-3; v_call: TRBV2; cdr3_nt: TGTGCCAGCAGTGAATTCGGCGGGGGGGCCGTAAATACGCAGTATTTT; cdr3_aa: CASSEFGGGAVNTQYF
clone_size: many; d_call: TRBD2; j_call: TRBJ2-1; v_call: TRBV4-1; cdr3_nt: TGCGCCAGCAGCAAAGGACTAGCACAATTTGACAATGAGCAGTTCTTC; cdr3_aa: CASSKGLAQFDNEQFF
clone_size: once; d_call: NA; j_call: TRBJ2-2; v_call: TRBV13; cdr3_nt: TGTGCCAGCAGCTCGGACAGCAGTTCGTCAGGGGAGCTGTTTTTT; cdr3_aa: CASSSDSSSSGELFF
clone_size: many; d_call: TRBD2; j_call: TRBJ2-7; v_call: TRBV7-9; cdr3_nt: TGTGCCAGCAGCCGCGTACTGACTAGCGGGAGAGGGTCCTACGAGCAGTACTTC; cdr3_aa: CASSRVLTSGRGSYEQYF
clone_size: many; d_call: NA; j_call: TRBJ2-1; v_call: TRBV15; cdr3_nt: TGTGCCACCAGCGGATACCCCTCCTACAATGAGCAGTTCTTC; cdr3_aa: CATSGYPSYNEQFF
clone_size: few; d_call: TRBD2; j_call: TRBJ2-5; v_call: TRBV12-3/TRBV12-4; cdr3_nt: TGTGCCAGCAGCAATGGACTAGCGGTCTTGGCGGGCCAGTACTTC; cdr3_aa: CASSNGLAVLAGQYF
clone_size: many; d_call: TRBD2; j_call: TRBJ2-5; v_call: TRBV3-1; cdr3_nt: TGTGCCAGCAACAGCGGGAGAGTTGAGACCCAGTACTTC; cdr3_aa: CASNSGRVETQYF
clone_size: NA; d_call: NA; j_call: TRBJ2-7; v_call: TRBV12-3/TRBV12-4; cdr3_nt: TGTGCCAGCAGCCCGACCCCCGGCGAGCAGTACTTC; cdr3_aa: CASSPTPGEQYF
clone_size: few; d_call: NA; j_call: TRBJ2-3; v_call: TRBV29-1; cdr3_nt: TGCAGCGTAAGCGGGAGCACAGATACGCAGTATTTT; cdr3_aa: CSVSGSTDTQYF
clone_size: many; d_call: NA; j_call: TRBJ1-1; v_call: TRBV25-1; cdr3_nt: TGTGCCAGCAGTGAAGGGCCAAACACTGAAGCTTTCTTT; cdr3_aa: CASSEGPNTEAFF
clone_size: many; d_call: TRBD2; j_call: TRBJ2-7; v_call: TRBV5-5; cdr3_nt: TGTGCCAGCAGCTTGGTCGCTAGCGGGAGTAACGCCTACGAGCAGTACTTC; cdr3_aa: CASSLVASGSNAYEQYF
clone_size: NA; d_call: NA; j_call: TRBJ2-3; v_call: TRBV4-2; cdr3_nt: TGTGCCAGCAGCCACCCCAGGACACCGGCGGGGGATACGCAGTATTTT; cdr3_aa: CASSHPRTPAGDTQYF
clone_size: many; d_call: NA; j_call: TRBJ2-3; v_call: TRBV5-1; cdr3_nt: TGCGCCAGCAGCTTGGAGGGCAGGGACACCGATACGCAGTATTTT; cdr3_aa: CASSLEGRDTDTQYF
clone_size: NA; d_call: NA; j_call: TRBJ2-3; v_call: TRBV6-1; cdr3_nt: TGTGCCAGTAATCCCGGTGTGGATGGTACGCAGTATTTT; cdr3_aa: CASNPGVDGTQYF
clone_size: many; d_call: NA; j_call: TRBJ1-1; v_call: TRBV15; cdr3_nt: TGTGCCACCAGCAGAGATAGGACAGTGAACACTGAAGCTTTCTTT; cdr3_aa: CATSRDRTVNTEAFF
clone_size: NA; d_call: NA; j_call: TRBJ1-6; v_call: TRBV5-1; cdr3_nt: TGCGCCAGCAGCTTGGGGGGGCCGGCTACAAATTCACCCCTCCACTTT; cdr3_aa: CASSLGGPATNSPLHF
clone_size: few; d_call: TRBD1; j_call: TRBJ2-1; v_call: TRBV20-1; cdr3_nt: TGCAGTGCTAGACCGGACAGGGGCTCCTACAATGAGCAGTTCTTC; cdr3_aa: CSARPDRGSYNEQFF
clone_size: many; d_call: NA; j_call: TRBJ2-1; v_call: TRBV24-1; cdr3_nt: TGTGCCACCAGTGACGGAAGACTAAGGACGACGAATGAGCAGTTCTTC; cdr3_aa: CATSDGRLRTTNEQFF
clone_size: few; d_call: NA; j_call: TRBJ2-1; v_call: TRBV29-1; cdr3_nt: TGCAGTTCCTCGGGAGCGAGCTCCTACAATGAGCAGTTCTTC; cdr3_aa: CSSSGASSYNEQFF
clone_size: few; d_call: TRBD1; j_call: TRBJ2-2; v_call: TRBV15; cdr3_nt: TGTGCCACCAGCCGCACGGACAGGACGAACACCGGGGAGCTGTTTTTT; cdr3_aa: CATSRTDRTNTGELFF
clone_size: many; d_call: NA; j_call: TRBJ1-5; v_call: TRBV12-3/TRBV12-4; cdr3_nt: TGTGCCAGCAGCAACGGGGCTAGCAATCAGCCCCAGCATTTT; cdr3_aa: CASSNGASNQPQHF
clone_size: NA; d_call: TRBD2; j_call: TRBJ2-1; v_call: TRBV19; cdr3_nt: TGTGCCAGTAGTCCCGGGACTAGCGGATTCAATGAGCAGTTCTTC; cdr3_aa: CASSPGTSGFNEQFF
clone_size: NA; d_call: NA; j_call: TRBJ2-1; v_call: TRBV29-1; cdr3_nt: TGCAGCGTTTCCTTAACAGATCAGCAGTTCTTC; cdr3_aa: CSVSLTDQQFF
clone_size: NA; d_call: NA; j_call: TRBJ2-3; v_call: TRBV28; cdr3_nt: TGTGCCAGCAGTTCGTCCATCAGGCTATGGAATGCAGATACGCAGTATTTT; cdr3_aa: CASSSSIRLWNADTQYF
clone_size: NA; d_call: TRBD1; j_call: TRBJ1-2; v_call: TRBV20-1; cdr3_nt: TGCAGTGCTAGAGATCGGTTTGAGAACAGGGGGTACTATGGCTACACCTTC; cdr3_aa: CSARDRFENRGYYGYTF
clone_size: many; d_call: NA; j_call: TRBJ2-7; v_call: TRBV28; cdr3_nt: TGTGCCAGCAGCCTCAGGGGACCTCCCTACGAGCAGTACTTC; cdr3_aa: CASSLRGPPYEQYF
clone_size: few; d_call: TRBD2; j_call: TRBJ2-7; v_call: TRBV7-2; cdr3_nt: TGTGCCAGCAGCTCGACCAAGGGACTAGCGGGGCAGTACTTC; cdr3_aa: CASSSTKGLAGQYF
clone_size: NA; d_call: TRBD1; j_call: TRBJ2-2; v_call: TRBV5-1; cdr3_nt: TGCGCCAGCAGCCTAGGACAGGGGGATGGCAACACCGGGGAGCTGTTTTTT; cdr3_aa: CASSLGQGDGNTGELFF
clone_size: NA; d_call: NA; j_call: TRBJ1-1; v_call: TRBV3-1; cdr3_nt: TGTGCCAGCAGCCAATTAGTGAACACTGAAGCTTTCTTT; cdr3_aa: CASSQLVNTEAFF
clone_size: NA; d_call: NA; j_call: TRBJ1-3; v_call: TRBV5-8; cdr3_nt: TGTGCCAGCAGCTTTTTATTGTCGACTGGAAACACCATATATTTT; cdr3_aa: CASSFLLSTGNTIYF
clone_size: NA; d_call: TRBD2; j_call: TRBJ2-3; v_call: TRBV2; cdr3_nt: TGTGCCAGCAGTGACGGGACTAGCGGGGGTCTAGATACGCAGTATTTT; cdr3_aa: CASSDGTSGGLDTQYF
clone_size: NA; d_call: NA; j_call: TRBJ1-1; v_call: TRBV29-1; cdr3_nt: TGCAGCGTTGAAAACCAGGGCTCCAACACTGAAGCTTTCTTT; cdr3_aa: CSVENQGSNTEAFF
clone_size: few; d_call: NA; j_call: TRBJ2-7; v_call: TRBV28; cdr3_nt: TGTGCCAGCAGTTTAGGTCAGGGAGGCGAGCAGTACTTC; cdr3_aa: CASSLGQGGEQYF
clone_size: many; d_call: NA; j_call: TRBJ1-2; v_call: TRBV5-1; cdr3_nt: TGTGCCAGCAGCTTAGACAGTAACTATGGCTACACCTTC; cdr3_aa: CASSLDSNYGYTF
clone_size: few; d_call: NA; j_call: TRBJ2-3; v_call: TRBV4-1; cdr3_nt: TGCGCCAGCAGCCAAGGATCGGGGAAGGTCAAAACAGATACGCAGTATTTT; cdr3_aa: CASSQGSGKVKTDTQYF
clone_size: many; d_call: NA; j_call: TRBJ2-1; v_call: TRBV19; cdr3_nt: TGTGCCAGTAGTATAGGCCAGGACTACAATGAGCAGTTCTTC; cdr3_aa: CASSIGQDYNEQFF
clone_size: many; d_call: NA; j_call: TRBJ2-7; v_call: TRBV24-1; cdr3_nt: TGTGCCACCAGTGACCCTGCCAGCTCCTACGAGCAGTACTTC; cdr3_aa: CATSDPASSYEQYF
clone_size: NA; d_call: NA; j_call: TRBJ2-3; v_call: TRBV20-1; cdr3_nt: TGCAGTGCTCCAGGACATACAGATACGCAGTATTTT; cdr3_aa: CSAPGHTDTQYF
clone_size: many; d_call: TRBD1; j_call: TRBJ2-1; v_call: TRBV5-1; cdr3_nt: TGCGCCAGCAGCTCGACGACAGGGGGCTCCTACAATGAGCAGTTCTTC; cdr3_aa: CASSSTTGGSYNEQFF
clone_size: many; d_call: TRBD2; j_call: TRBJ2-1; v_call: TRBV5-6; cdr3_nt: TGTGCCAGCAGACCGGGACTAGCGGGGGGGCCGCTACTCAATGAGCAGTTCTTC; cdr3_aa: CASRPGLAGGPLLNEQFF
clone_size: many; d_call: TRBD2; j_call: TRBJ2-5; v_call: TRBV5-1; cdr3_nt: TGCGCCAGCAGCCTCGGACTAGTTTCGCAAGAGACCCAGTACTTC; cdr3_aa: CASSLGLVSQETQYF
clone_size: many; d_call: NA; j_call: TRBJ2-2; v_call: TRBV5-1; cdr3_nt: TGCGCCAGCAGCCAAGCGAACACCGGGGAGCTGTTTTTT; cdr3_aa: CASSQANTGELFF